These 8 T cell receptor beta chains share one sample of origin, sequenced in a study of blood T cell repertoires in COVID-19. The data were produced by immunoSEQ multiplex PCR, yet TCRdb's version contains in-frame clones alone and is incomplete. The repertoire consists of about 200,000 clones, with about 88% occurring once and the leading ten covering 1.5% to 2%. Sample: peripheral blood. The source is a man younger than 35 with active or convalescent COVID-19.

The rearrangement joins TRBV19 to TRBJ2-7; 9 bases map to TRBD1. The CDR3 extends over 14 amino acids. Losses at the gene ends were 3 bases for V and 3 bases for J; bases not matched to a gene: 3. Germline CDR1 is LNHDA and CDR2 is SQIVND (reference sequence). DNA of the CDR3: TGTGCCAGTAGTATGGGGACAGGGTTCTACGAGCAGTACTTC. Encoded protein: CASSMGTGFYEQYF.

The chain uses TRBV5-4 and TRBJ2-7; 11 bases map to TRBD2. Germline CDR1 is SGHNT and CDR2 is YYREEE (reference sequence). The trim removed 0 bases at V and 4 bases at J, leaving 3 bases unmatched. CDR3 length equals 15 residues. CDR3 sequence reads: CASSLVAGGPYEQYF. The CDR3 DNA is TGTGCCAGCAGCTTGGTAGCGGGGGGGCCTTACGAGCAGTACTTC.

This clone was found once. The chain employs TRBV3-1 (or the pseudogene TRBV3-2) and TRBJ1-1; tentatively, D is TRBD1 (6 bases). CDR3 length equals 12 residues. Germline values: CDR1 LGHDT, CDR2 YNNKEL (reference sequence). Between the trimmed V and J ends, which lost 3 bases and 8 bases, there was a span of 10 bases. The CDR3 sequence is CASSHPDREAFF. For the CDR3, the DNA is TGTGCCAGCAGCCACCCGGACAGAGAAGCTTTCTTT.

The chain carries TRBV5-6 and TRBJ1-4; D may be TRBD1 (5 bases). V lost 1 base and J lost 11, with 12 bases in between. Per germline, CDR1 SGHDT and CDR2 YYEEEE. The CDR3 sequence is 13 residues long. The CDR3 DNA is TGTGCCAGCAGCTTGCGCAGGGATGGGAAACTGTTTTTT. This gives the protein CASSLRRDGKLFF.

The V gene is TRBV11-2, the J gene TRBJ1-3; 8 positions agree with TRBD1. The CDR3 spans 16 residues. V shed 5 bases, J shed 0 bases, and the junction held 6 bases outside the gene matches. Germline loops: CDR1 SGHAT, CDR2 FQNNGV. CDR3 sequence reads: CASSDRGLYSGNTIYF. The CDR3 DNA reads TGTGCCAGCAGCGACAGGGGACTTTACTCTGGAAACACCATATATTTT.

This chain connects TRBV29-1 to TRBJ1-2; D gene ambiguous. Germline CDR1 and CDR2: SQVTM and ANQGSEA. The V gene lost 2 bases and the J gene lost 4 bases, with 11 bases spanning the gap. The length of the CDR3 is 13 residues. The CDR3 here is CSVEYQARYGYTF. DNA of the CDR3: TGCAGCGTTGAATATCAGGCACGCTATGGCTACACCTTC.

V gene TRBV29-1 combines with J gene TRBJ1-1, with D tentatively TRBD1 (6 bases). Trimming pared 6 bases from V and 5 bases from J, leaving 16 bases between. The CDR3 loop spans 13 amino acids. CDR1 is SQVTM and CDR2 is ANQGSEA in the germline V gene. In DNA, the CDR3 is TGCAGCGTGGTGGACAGAGGGCAAACTGAAGCTTTCTTT. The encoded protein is CSVVDRGQTEAFF.

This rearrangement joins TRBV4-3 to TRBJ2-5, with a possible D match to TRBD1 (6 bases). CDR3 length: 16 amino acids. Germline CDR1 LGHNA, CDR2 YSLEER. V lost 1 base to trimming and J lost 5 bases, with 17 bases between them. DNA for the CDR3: TGCGCCAGCAGCCAAGCACTCCTGGGGGCTGGGGAGACCCAGTACTTC. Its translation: CASSQALLGAGETQYF.